This T cell receptor beta chain was sequenced for a study of control samples from healthy donors and cancer patients. The V gene's germline CDR1 is SGHDT and CDR2 YYEEEE. The CDR3 length is 14 residues. Trimming removed 5 bases from V and 6 bases from J; junction bases left unmatched: 11. Profiled with immunoSEQ multiplex PCR; TCRdb holds only in-frame clones, not every one. Of 75,000 to 90,000 clones in the sample, roughly 86% are singletons; the top ten hold roughly 21%. The chain employs TRBV5-6 and TRBJ2-7; 7 bases align to TRBD1. This TCR was sampled from a man younger than 40 in good health. Source material: blood. The CDR3 loop is CASSFSGTVAEQYV. The CDR3, as DNA: TGTGCCAGCAGTTTTTCCGGGACAGTCGCCGAGCAGTACGTC.